The 3 T cell receptor beta chains reported below all come from one sample, sequenced in a study of Ad26.COV2.S vaccination and SARS-CoV-2 variants. The treatment denotes: 15 to 20 received Ad26.COV2.S at low or high dose, single or two shots; 5 received placebo; per-sample allocation not given. On day 63 after the first injection, vaccine and placebo recipients gave samples. Produced via immunoSEQ multiplex PCR; TCRdb's table is partial and in-frame only. The data show some 350,000 clones, 90% seen once. The material sequenced was peripheral blood, taken in a trial of Ad26.COV2.S vaccine versus placebo. These receptors all come from a person aged 18-65 years who received the Ad26.COV2.S COVID-19 vaccine or a placebo.

This chain links TRBV13 with TRBJ1-3; D gene unclear. V lost 2 bases and J 3 bases, leaving 2 bases between the germline ends. The CDR3 is made up of 12 amino acids. Germline V CDR1 and CDR2: PRHDT, FYEKMQ (reference sequence). CDR3 sequence (DNA): TGTGCCAGCAGCTTACGTGGAAACACCATATATTTT. Its protein product is CASSLRGNTIYF.

As for this clone: An end of the junction does not agree with germline; a read error may underlie this. The rearrangement uses TRBV3-1 (or the pseudogene TRBV3-2) and TRBJ2-1, with TRBD2 as a possible D gene (7 bases). The CDR3 length is 11 residues. Germline V gives CDR1 LGHDT, CDR2 YNNKEL (reference sequence). CDR3 sequence (DNA): TGTGCCAGCAGCCATGCGGGGGCCCCGGTCTTC. Its protein is CASSHAGAPVF.

The chain links TRBV2 to TRBJ1-6; D is uncertain. CDR3 size: 13 residues. V lost 4 bases and J 10 bases, leaving 11 bases between the germline ends. Germline-derived CDR1 and CDR2 are SNHLY and FYNNEI. The CDR3 sequence is CASSARAVSPLHF. CDR3 DNA sequence: TGTGCCAGCAGTGCCCGGGCCGTGTCACCCCTCCACTTT.